Listed here are 8 T cell receptor beta chains from one sample, sequenced in a study of regulatory T cells in long-lasting Graves disease. TCR beta libraries were built with iRepertoire HTBI primers and Arm-PCR of CDR3 regions. TCRdb reanalysed the multiplex PCR reads using MiXCR and keeps one entry per CDR3 protein. Of over 500,000 distinct CDR3 sequences in the sample, around 16% were seen once. As for time point: newly diagnosed GD, antithyroid drugs for less than 3 months. Extracted RNA from PBMCs served as the source of the TCR library. These data also featured in a second study, about T cells in Graves' hyperthyroidism and ophthalmopathy.

Sequencing used peripheral blood mononuclear cells (PBMCs), obtained at new diagnosis, from a patient treated with antithyroid drugs. The source is a young man with Graves disease.

This clonotype was seen a handful of times. The chain employs TRBV5-6 and TRBJ1-2; D ambiguous. Per germline, CDR1 SGHDT and CDR2 YYEEEE. Trimming took 1 base from V and 0 from J, leaving 13 bases between them. CDR3 length equals 16 residues. In DNA form, the CDR3 reads TGTGCCAGCAGCTTGACCCCCAGACGAACTAACTATGGCTACACCTTC. It specifies CASSLTPRRTNYGYTF.

This clonotype has a count of ten or more. The chain couples TRBV30 to TRBJ2-1; TRBD2 aligns across 7 bases. The CDR3 spans 17 residues. The V and J ends lost 2 bases and 0 bases, in that order; junction bases with no gene match: 10. Germline loops: CDR1 GTSNPN, CDR2 SVGIG (reference sequence). CDR3 DNA sequence: TGTGCCTGGAGTTTACCTAGCGGAAGAGGCTCCTACAATGAGCAGTTCTTC. This gives the protein CAWSLPSGRGSYNEQFF.

This clonotype was observed a handful of times. V and J are TRBV10-3 and TRBJ1-5; the D gene is possibly TRBD1 (6 bases). The CDR3 covers 16 residues. V shed 3 bases and J shed 2 bases, with 14 bases lying between them. Germline CDR1 reads ENHRY; CDR2 reads SYGVKD. The CDR3 coding sequence is TGTGCCATCAGTGAATCTCAGGGGTACGGCAATCAGCCCCAGCATTTT. This codes for CAISESQGYGNQPQHF.

This clonotype appeared once. The chain recombines TRBV6-2 or TRBV6-3 with TRBJ2-4; D is perhaps TRBD1 or TRBD2 (5 bases each). The germline CDR1 and CDR2 sequences are MNHEY and SVGEGT. V gave up 6 bases and J gave up 3 bases, with 6 bases separating them. This CDR3 has 12 residues. CDR3 region: CASRGDKNIQYF. CDR3 DNA sequence: TGTGCCAGCAGGGGGGACAAAAACATTCAGTACTTC.

CDR3 coding DNA: TGCGCCAGCAGCCGGGGCCGCTCTGGGGCCAACGTCCTGACTTTC. The encoded protein is CASSRGRSGANVLTF. This chain joins TRBV4-1 and TRBJ2-6; D is possibly TRBD1 (5 bases). The CDR3 runs 15 residues. The germline gives CDR1 MGHRA, CDR2 YSYEKL. V shed 4 bases and J shed 0 bases, with 7 bases lying between them.

There are many counts of this clonotype. The rearrangement uses TRBV3-1 and TRBJ2-3, with a weak D call TRBD2 (6 bases). Deletions cut 0 bases from V and 2 bases from J, with 12 bases between. This CDR3 spans 16 amino acids. CDR1 and CDR2 (germline): LGHDT, YNNKEL (reference sequence). The CDR3: CASSQERPGVTDTQYF. In DNA, the CDR3 is TGTGCCAGCAGCCAAGAACGACCGGGAGTCACAGATACGCAGTATTTT.

This clonotype was recorded many times. The chain combines TRBV3-1 with TRBJ2-1, with no clear D. The V gene lost 1 base and the J gene lost 5 bases, with 6 bases spanning the gap. Germline V CDR1 and CDR2: LGHDT, YNNKEL (reference sequence). The CDR3 covers 13 residues. The CDR3 is CASSQGIHNEQFF. In DNA, the CDR3 is TGTGCCAGCAGCCAAGGCATCCACAATGAGCAGTTCTTC.

This clonotype came up many times. The J gene is TRBJ2-7, the V gene TRBV6-1, with D tentatively TRBD1 (6 bases). CDR1 and CDR2 (germline): MNHNS, SASEGT. The CDR3 totals 12 residues. V was shortened by 9 bases and J by 3 bases, with 12 bases between the two germline ends. CDR3 protein: CASPGQFYEQYF. The CDR3 DNA sequence: TGTGCCAGTCCGGGACAATTCTACGAGCAGTACTTC.